This T cell receptor (beta chain) is from a study of chemoradiotherapy in HPV16-positive cancers. Study outcomes and limitations: Only a couple of HPV16-positive patients supplied the functional HPV-specificity definition.

Concerning this clone itself: Antigen: not known.

CDR1 and CDR2 from the germline V gene are SGHRS and YFSETQ. The V and J ends lost 3 bases and 4 bases respectively, with 14 bases between them. This CDR3 region has 15 residues. Repeated repertoire sampling spanned the course of chemoradiotherapy. Only in-frame clones appear in the TCRdb table, and some are missing; sequencing was by immunoSEQ multiplex PCR. The sample has just over 15,000 clones, roughly 73% seen once. This sequence originates from a human donor with HPV-associated anogenital cancer. Collection of the sample occurred from a patient who underwent chemoradiotherapy. The chain recombines TRBV5-1 with TRBJ2-1; D not certain. CDR3 region: CASSSLSDLYNEQFF. Written as DNA, the CDR3 is TGCGCCAGCAGCTCGTTAAGCGATCTTTACAATGAGCAGTTCTTC.